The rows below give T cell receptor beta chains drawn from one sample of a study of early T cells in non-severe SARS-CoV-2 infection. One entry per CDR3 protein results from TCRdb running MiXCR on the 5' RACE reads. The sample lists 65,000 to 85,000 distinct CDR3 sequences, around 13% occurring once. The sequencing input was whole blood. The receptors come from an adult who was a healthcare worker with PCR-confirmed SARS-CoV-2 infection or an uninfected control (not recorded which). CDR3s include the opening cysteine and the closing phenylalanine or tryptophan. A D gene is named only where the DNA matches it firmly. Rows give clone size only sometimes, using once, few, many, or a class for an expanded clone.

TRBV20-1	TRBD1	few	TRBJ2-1	TGCAGTGCTCCATTGGCGGGGGACAGGGAGGGCAATGAGCAGTTCTTC	CSAPLAGDREGNEQFF
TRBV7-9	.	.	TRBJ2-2	TGTGCCAGCAGTCCGGGCCCGACCTACACCGGGGAGCTGTTTTTT	CASSPGPTYTGELFF
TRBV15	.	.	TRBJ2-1	TGTGCCACCAGCAGAGTTGGCGGAAGTGAGCAGTTCTTC	CATSRVGGSEQFF
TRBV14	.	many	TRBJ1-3	TGTGCCAGCAGCCAGTGGGCCTATACCTCTGGAAACACCATATATTTT	CASSQWAYTSGNTIYF
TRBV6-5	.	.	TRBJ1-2	TGTGCCAGCAGTTACGGCCAGGGGTTTGGCTACACCTTC	CASSYGQGFGYTF
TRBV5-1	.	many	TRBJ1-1	TGCGCCAGCAGCTTGGACAGGACTAACACTGAAGCTTTCTTT	CASSLDRTNTEAFF
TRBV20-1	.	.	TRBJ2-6	TGCAGTGCTAGGAGGGCTGGGGCCAACGTCCTGACTTTC	CSARRAGANVLTF
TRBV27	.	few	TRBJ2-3	TGTGCCAGCAGGCCGAACAAGGGCACAGATACGCAGTATTTT	CASRPNKGTDTQYF
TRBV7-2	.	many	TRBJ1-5	TGTGCCAGCAGCTTATTTCCTAGAGGGACTAGCAATCAGCCCCAGCATTTT	CASSLFPRGTSNQPQHF
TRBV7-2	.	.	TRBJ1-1	TGTGCCAGCAGCCCGGACAGATCGTCCACTGAAGCTTTCTTT	CASSPDRSSTEAFF
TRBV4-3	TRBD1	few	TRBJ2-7	TGCGCCAGCAGCCAGCAGACAGGGGGCGAGCAGTACTTC	CASSQQTGGEQYF
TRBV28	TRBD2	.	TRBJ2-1	TGTGCCAGCAGCATTGGACTAGCGGGAGGAGAAAATGAGCAGTTCTTC	CASSIGLAGGENEQFF
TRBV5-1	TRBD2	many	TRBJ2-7	TGCGCCAGCAGCTACCTAGCGGGAACTGATCACGAGCAGTACTTC	CASSYLAGTDHEQYF
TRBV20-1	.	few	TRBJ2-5	TGCAGTGCTGCCGGGAGCGAAGAAGAGACCCAGTACTTC	CSAAGSEEETQYF
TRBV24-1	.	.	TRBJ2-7	TGTGCCACCAGTGACCCCGGACGGGGCGAGCAGTACTTC	CATSDPGRGEQYF
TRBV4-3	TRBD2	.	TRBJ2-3	TGCGCCAGCAGCCAGGGACTAGCGGGATCACTCACAGATACGCAGTATTTT	CASSQGLAGSLTDTQYF
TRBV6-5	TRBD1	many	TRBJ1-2	TGTGCCAGCAGTTATTGGTCCGGGACAGTTGATGGCTACACCTTC	CASSYWSGTVDGYTF
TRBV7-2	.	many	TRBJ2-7	TGTGCCAGCAGCTTCTCAGGGGTTTACGAGCAGTACTTC	CASSFSGVYEQYF
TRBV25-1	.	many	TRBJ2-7	TGTGCCAGCAGTGAACAGGGCTACGAGCAGTACTTC	CASSEQGYEQYF
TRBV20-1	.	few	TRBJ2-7	TGCAGTGCTAGAGATCTTGTGGGGTACAGCCACGAGCAGTACTTC	CSARDLVGYSHEQYF
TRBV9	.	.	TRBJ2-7	TGTGCCAGCAGTTTTAAGGGTGACGAGCAGTACTTC	CASSFKGDEQYF
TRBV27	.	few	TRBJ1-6	TGTGCCAGCAGTTTCGCTAATTCACCCCTCCACTTT	CASSFANSPLHF
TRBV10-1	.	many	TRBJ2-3	TGCGCCAGCAGTGACCCCTCAAGTAGGACAGATACGCAGTATTTT	CASSDPSSRTDTQYF
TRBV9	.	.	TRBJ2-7	TGTGCCAGCAGCGCGGGTGCGAGCTCCTACGAGCAGTACTTC	CASSAGASSYEQYF
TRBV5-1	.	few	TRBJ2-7	TGCGCCAGCAGCTTGGGACTAAACATACCCATGAGCGAGCAGTACTTC	CASSLGLNIPMSEQYF
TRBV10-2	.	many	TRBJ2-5	TGCGCCAGCAGGACCAGGGGGGCCCAAGAGACCCAGTACTTC	CASRTRGAQETQYF
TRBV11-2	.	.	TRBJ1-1	TGTGCCAGCAGACCGGGGCCTTCGGGGAGGACTGAAGCTTTCTTT	CASRPGPSGRTEAFF
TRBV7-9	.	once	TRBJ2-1	TGTGCCAGCACCGATAAGGGGCCCAGCAATGAGCAGTTCTTC	CASTDKGPSNEQFF
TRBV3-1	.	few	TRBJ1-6	TGTGCCAGCAGCCAAGGGGTAGTTTCACCCCTCCACTTT	CASSQGVVSPLHF
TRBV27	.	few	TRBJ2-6	TGTGCCAGCAGTTTTGATGACTCTGGGGCCAACGTCCTGACTTTC	CASSFDDSGANVLTF
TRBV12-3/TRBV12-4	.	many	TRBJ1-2	TGTGCCAGCAGTTTCCTCTACGACGGAATCTATGGCTACACCTTC	CASSFLYDGIYGYTF
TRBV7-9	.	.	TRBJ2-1	TGTGCCAGCAGCTTAACGGGAGAAGTAAATGAGCAGTTCTTC	CASSLTGEVNEQFF
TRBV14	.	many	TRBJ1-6	TGTGCCAGCAGCCATGGCGGCTCCTATAATTCACCCCTCCACTTT	CASSHGGSYNSPLHF
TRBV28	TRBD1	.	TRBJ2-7	TGTGCCAGCAGTTTAGGACAGGGTCAGTACTTC	CASSLGQGQYF
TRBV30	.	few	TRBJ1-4	TGTGCCTGGAGTGTACTGCCCAGTGAGGAAAAACTGTTTTTT	CAWSVLPSEEKLFF
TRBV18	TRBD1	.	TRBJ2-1	TGTGCCAGCTCCCTCCCCGGGACAGGGTTCGGTGAGCAGTTCTTC	CASSLPGTGFGEQFF
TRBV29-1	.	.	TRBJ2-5	TGCAGCGTTGAAGGGGCTTGGGGTCAAGAGACCCAGTACTTC	CSVEGAWGQETQYF
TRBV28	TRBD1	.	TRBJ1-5	TGTGCCAGCAGTTACCTTTTCGGGACAGGCGGCCAGCCCCAGCATTTT	CASSYLFGTGGQPQHF
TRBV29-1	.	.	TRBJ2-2	TGCAGCGTGACTCCGGCGGGCGGAGCTACGAACACCGGGGAGCTGTTTTTT	CSVTPAGGATNTGELFF
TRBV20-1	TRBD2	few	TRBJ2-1	TGCAGTGCCCAGGTGGGGGGGACCTCCTACAATGAGCAGTTCTTC	CSAQVGGTSYNEQFF
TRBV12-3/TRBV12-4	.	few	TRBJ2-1	TGTGCCAGCAGTACTCAGGGTTATGAGCAGTTCTTC	CASSTQGYEQFF